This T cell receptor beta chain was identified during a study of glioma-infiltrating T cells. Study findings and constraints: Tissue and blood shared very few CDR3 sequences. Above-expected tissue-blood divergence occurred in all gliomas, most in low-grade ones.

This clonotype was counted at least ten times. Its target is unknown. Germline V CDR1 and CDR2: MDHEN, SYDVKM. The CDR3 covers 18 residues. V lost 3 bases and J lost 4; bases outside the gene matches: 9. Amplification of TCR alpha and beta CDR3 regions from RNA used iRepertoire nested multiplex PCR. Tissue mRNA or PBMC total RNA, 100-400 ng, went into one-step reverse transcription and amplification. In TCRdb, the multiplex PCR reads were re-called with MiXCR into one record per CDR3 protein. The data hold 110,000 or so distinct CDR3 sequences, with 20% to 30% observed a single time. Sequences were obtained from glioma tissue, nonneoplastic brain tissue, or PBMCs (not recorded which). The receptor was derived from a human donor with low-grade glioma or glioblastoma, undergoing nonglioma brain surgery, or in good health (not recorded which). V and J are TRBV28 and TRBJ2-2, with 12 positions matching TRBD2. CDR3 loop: CASSFDPGLAGFTGELFF. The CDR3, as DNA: TGTGCCAGCAGTTTCGATCCCGGACTAGCGGGGTTCACCGGGGAGCTGTTTTTT.